The sequence of this T cell receptor (beta chain) was determined in a study of PD-L1 blockade in urothelial cancer. Time point described: pretreatment peripheral blood. Patients were diagnosed with urothelial carcinoma, either locally advanced or metastatic. All patients handed over anywhere from 1 to 8 samples, pretreatment and on-treatment. Here immunoSEQ multiplex PCR was the method, and the copy in TCRdb shows in-frame clones only, minus some. The sample contains tens of thousands of clones, approximately 86% of which appear only once. The germline V gene has CDR1 SGHRS and CDR2 YFSETQ. V gave up 0 bases and J gave up 2 bases, with 7 bases separating them. This CDR3 spans 14 amino acids.

The source of this sequence is a man aged 60-69 years with urothelial cancer. Sequenced material: PBMCs, taken around atezolizumab (anti-PD-L1) treatment. The chain recombines TRBV5-1 with TRBJ2-3; D is uncertain. The CDR3 DNA follows: TGCGCCAGCAGCTTGGTCGTCCTCACAGATACGCAGTATTTT. Translation gives CASSLVVLTDTQYF.